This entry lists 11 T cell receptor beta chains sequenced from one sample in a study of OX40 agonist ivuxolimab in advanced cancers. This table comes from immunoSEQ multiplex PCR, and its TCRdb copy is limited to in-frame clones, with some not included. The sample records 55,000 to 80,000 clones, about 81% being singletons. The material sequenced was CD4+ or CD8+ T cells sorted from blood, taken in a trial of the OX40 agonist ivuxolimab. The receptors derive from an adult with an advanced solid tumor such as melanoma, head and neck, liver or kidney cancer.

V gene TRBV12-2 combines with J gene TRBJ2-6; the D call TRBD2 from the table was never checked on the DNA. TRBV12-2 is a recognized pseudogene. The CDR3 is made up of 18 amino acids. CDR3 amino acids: CASRLAPAGEAGANVLTF. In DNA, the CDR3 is TGTGCAAGTCGCTTAGCCCCAGCGGGAGAAGCGGGGGCCAACGTCCTGACTTTC.

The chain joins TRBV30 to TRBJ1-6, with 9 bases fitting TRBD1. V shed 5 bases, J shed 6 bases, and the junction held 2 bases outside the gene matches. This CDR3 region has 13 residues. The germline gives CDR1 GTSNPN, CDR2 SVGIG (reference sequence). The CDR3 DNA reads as TGTGCCTGGCTGGACAGGGGTAATTCACCCCTCCACTTT. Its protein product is CAWLDRGNSPLHF. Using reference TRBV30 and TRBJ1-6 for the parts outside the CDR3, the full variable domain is SQTIHQWPATLVQPVGSPLSLECTVEGTSNPNLYWYRQAAGRGLQLLFYSVGIGQISSEVPQNLSASRPQDRQFILSSKKLLLSDSGFYLCAWLDRGNSPLHFGNGTRLTVT.

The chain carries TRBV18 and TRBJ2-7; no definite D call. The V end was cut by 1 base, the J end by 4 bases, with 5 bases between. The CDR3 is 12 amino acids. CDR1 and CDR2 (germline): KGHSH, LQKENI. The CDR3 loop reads CASSPQEYEQYF. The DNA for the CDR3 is TGTGCCAGCTCACCACAGGAATACGAGCAGTACTTC.

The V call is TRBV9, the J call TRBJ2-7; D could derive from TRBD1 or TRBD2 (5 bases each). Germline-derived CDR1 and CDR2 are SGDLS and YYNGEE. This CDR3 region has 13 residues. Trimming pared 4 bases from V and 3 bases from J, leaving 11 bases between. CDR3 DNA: TGTGCCAGCAGCTTTCGGGACGGCTACGAGCAGTACTTC. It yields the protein CASSFRDGYEQYF.

The DNA of the CDR3 is TGTGCCAGCAGCTCAAAAGGTGCAGCGATGAACACCGGGGAGCTGTTTTTT. This translates into CASSSKGAAMNTGELFF. The chain joins TRBV7-9 to TRBJ2-2; D is uncertain. CDR3 length: 17 residues. CDR1 and CDR2 from the germline V gene are SEHNR and FQNEAQ (reference sequence). With 4 bases removed from V and 1 base from J, the gap between germline ends came to 16 bases.

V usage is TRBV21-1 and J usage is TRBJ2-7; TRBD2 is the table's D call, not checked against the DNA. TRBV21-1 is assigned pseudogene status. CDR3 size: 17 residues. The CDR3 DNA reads TGTGCCAGCGGGGAGACTAGCGGGAGGCTTTTTACCTACGAGCAGTACTTC. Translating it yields CASGETSGRLFTYEQYF.

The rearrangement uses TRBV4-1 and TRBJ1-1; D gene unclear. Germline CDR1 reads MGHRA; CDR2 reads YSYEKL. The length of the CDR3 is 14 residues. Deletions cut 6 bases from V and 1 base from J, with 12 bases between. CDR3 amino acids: CASSLLTSNTEAFF. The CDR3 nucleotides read TGCGCCAGCAGTCTTTTAACATCGAACACTGAAGCTTTCTTT.

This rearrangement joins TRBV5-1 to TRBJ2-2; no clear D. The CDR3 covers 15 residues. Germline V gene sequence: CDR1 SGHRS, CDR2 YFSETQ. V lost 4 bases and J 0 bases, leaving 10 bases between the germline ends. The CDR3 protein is CASSLEKPNTGELFF. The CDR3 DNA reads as TGCGCCAGCAGCCTTGAGAAACCGAACACCGGGGAGCTGTTTTTT. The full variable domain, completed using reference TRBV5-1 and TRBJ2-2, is KAGVTQTPRYLIKTRGQQVTLSCSPISGHRSVSWYQQTPGQGLQFLFEYFSETQRNKGNFPGRFSGRQFSNSRSEMNVSTLELGDSALYLCASSLEKPNTGELFFGEGSRLTVL.

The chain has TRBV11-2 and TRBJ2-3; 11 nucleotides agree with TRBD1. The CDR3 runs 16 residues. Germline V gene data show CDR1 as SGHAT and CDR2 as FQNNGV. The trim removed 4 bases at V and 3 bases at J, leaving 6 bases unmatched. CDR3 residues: CASSSGQGAMTDTQYF. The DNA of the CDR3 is TGTGCCAGCAGCTCTGGACAGGGGGCGATGACAGATACGCAGTATTTT.

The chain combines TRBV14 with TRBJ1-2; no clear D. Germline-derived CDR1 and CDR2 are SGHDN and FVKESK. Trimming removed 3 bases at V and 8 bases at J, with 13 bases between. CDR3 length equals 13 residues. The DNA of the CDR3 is TGTGCCAGCAGCCACTCGGACCGAGGGGGCTACACCTTC. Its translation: CASSHSDRGGYTF.

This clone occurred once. The CDR3 loop is CASSFIAGGLHTQYF. The CDR3 region has the DNA TGTGCCAGCAGTTTCATTGCGGGAGGGCTTCATACGCAGTATTTT. The chain employs TRBV28 and TRBJ2-3, with 9 bases matching TRBD2. The V and J ends lost 3 bases and 7 bases, in that order; junction bases with no gene match: 8. The CDR3 extends over 15 amino acids. The V gene's germline CDR1 is MDHEN and CDR2 SYDVKM.